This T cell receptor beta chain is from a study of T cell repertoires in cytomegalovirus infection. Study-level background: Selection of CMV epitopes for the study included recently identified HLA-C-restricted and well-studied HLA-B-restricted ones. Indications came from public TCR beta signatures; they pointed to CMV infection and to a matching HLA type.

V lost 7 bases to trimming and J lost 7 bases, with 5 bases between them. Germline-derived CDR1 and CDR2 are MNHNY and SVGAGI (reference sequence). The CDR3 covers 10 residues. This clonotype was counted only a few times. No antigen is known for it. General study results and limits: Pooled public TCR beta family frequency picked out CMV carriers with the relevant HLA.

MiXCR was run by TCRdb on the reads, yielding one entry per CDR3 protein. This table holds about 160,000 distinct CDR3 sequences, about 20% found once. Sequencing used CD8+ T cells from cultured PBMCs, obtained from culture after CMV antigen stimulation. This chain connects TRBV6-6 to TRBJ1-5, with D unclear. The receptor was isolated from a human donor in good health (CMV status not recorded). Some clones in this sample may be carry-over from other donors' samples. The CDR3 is CASNLQPQHF. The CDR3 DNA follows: TGTGCCAGCAATCTCCAGCCCCAGCATTTT.